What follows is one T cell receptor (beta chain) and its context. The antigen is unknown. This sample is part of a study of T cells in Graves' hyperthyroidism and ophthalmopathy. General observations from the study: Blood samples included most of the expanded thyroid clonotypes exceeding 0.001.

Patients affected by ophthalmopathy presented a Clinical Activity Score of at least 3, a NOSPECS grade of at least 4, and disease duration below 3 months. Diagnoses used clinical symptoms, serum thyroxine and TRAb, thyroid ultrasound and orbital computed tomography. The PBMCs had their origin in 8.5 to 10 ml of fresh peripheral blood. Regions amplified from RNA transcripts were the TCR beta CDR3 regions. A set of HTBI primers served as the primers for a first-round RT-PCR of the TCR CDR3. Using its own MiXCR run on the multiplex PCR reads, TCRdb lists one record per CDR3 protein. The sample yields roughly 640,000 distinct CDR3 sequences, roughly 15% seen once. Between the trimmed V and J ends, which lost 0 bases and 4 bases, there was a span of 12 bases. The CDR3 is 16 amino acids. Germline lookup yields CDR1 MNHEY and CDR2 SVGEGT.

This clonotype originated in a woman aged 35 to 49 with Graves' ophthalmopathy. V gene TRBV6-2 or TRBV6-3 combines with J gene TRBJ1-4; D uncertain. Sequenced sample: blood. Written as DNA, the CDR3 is TGTGCCAGCAGTTACTCGAGCGGTTTGCTTAATGAAAAACTGTTTTTT. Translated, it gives CASSYSSGLLNEKLFF.